This T cell receptor beta chain was identified in a study of OX40 agonist ivuxolimab in advanced cancers. Germline V gives CDR1 SEHNR, CDR2 FQNEAQ (reference sequence). This CDR3 has 16 residues. Trimming shortened V by 3 bases and J by 7 bases, and 22 bases separated the two germline ends. Samples were taken at baseline and on day 1 of cycles 4 and 7. Clones were read by immunoSEQ multiplex PCR, and TCRdb kept only the in-frame ones, dropping some. The data contain tens of thousands of clones, about 88% of them seen just once; the ten biggest clones take up 4% to 6%. The chain has TRBV7-9 and TRBJ2-7, with D perhaps TRBD1 (7 bases). The material was CD4+ or CD8+ T cells sorted from blood, obtained in a trial of the OX40 agonist ivuxolimab. The sequence derives from an adult with an advanced solid tumor such as melanoma, head and neck, liver or kidney cancer. The CDR3 DNA reads TGTGCCAGCAGCTTGAGGGACAGCTCTTTAGCGGAGGAGCAGTACTTC. Amino acids: CASSLRDSSLAEEQYF.